These T cell receptor beta chains were read from a single sample in a study of blood T cell repertoires in COVID-19. Some clones are missing from TCRdb's copy, which holds only in-frame ones; the method was immunoSEQ multiplex PCR. This table holds 150,000 to 250,000 clones, about 85% found once. The sample was PBMCs or T cells enriched from blood (not recorded which). Receptors originate from a woman aged 30 to 39 who had recovered from COVID-19. CDR3s include the opening cysteine and the closing phenylalanine or tryptophan. D genes are given only for firm matches. Some rows have no size entry. The others give once, few or many, or a class for an expanded clone.

TRBD1 - TRBJ2-3 TRBV7-2 CASSLDRGTDTQYF TGTGCCAGCAGCTTGGACAGGGGAACAGATACGCAGTATTTT
- once TRBJ1-6 TRBV9 CASSAGQLSGSPLHF TGTGCCAGCAGCGCCGGACAGCTTTCCGGTTCACCCCTCCACTTT
- - TRBJ1-6 TRBV30 CAWRTQGSYNSPLHF TGTGCCTGGAGGACCCAGGGCTCCTATAATTCACCCCTCCACTTT
- once TRBJ1-6 TRBV6-6 CASSPPGRAGNSPLHF TGTGCCAGCAGTCCACCGGGCAGGGCGGGGAATTCACCCCTCCACTTT
TRBD1 few TRBJ1-6 TRBV9 CASSDGTGPYNSPLHF TGTGCCAGCAGCGACGGGACAGGGCCCTATAATTCACCCCTCCACTTT
TRBD1 - TRBJ1-2 TRBV5-1 CASSLAGQGEGYTF TGCGCCAGCAGCTTGGCCGGACAGGGTGAAGGCTACACCTTC
- - TRBJ1-5 TRBV12-5 CASGLPDTLRPQHF TGTGCTAGTGGTTTGCCGGACACGCTTAGGCCCCAGCATTTT
TRBD1 - TRBJ1-6 TRBV5-1 CASSLEGQTNSPLHF TGCGCCAGCAGCTTGGAGGGACAGACGAATTCACCCCTCCACTTT
TRBD1 - TRBJ1-4 TRBV19 CASRPTGMGEKLFF TGTGCCAGTAGACCGACAGGGATGGGAGAAAAACTGTTTTTT
- - TRBJ2-1 TRBV4-1 CASSPMTAYNEQFF TGCGCCAGCAGCCCCATGACAGCCTACAATGAGCAGTTCTTC
TRBD2 - TRBJ2-3 TRBV18 CASSPRTSIADTQYF TGTGCCAGCTCACCACGGACTAGCATAGCAGATACGCAGTATTTT
- - TRBJ1-1 TRBV10-3 CAIRGQIMNTEAFF TGTGCCATCAGAGGACAGATTATGAACACTGAAGCTTTCTTT